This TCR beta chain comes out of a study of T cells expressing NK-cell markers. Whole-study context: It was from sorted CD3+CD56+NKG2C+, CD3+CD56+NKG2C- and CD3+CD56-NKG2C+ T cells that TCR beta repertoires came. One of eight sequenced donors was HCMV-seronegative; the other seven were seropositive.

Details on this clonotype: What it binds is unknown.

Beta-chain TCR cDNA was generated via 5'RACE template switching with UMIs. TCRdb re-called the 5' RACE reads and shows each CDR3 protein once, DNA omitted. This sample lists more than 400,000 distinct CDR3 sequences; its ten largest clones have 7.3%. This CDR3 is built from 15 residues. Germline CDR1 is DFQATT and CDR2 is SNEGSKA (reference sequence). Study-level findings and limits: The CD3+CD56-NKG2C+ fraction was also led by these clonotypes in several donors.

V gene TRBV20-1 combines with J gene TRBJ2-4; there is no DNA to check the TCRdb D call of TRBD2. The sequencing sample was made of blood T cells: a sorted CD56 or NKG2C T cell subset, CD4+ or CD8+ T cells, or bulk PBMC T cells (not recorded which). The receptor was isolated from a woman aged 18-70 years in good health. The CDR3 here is CSSQLAGVSKNIQYF.